The 9 T cell receptor beta chains below come from one sample, sequenced in a study of neurological immune-mediated disorders. Using its own MiXCR run on the 5' RACE reads, TCRdb lists one record per CDR3 protein. The table includes about 70,000 distinct CDR3 sequences, 3% to 4% detected once. Sequenced input: PBMCs. Source of these receptors: a woman between 45 and 65 years old with multiple sclerosis.

This clonotype was found many times. The chain is built from TRBV20-1 and TRBJ2-2; no firm D call. The CDR3 length is 14 residues. The V gene lost 4 bases and the J gene lost 4 bases, with 13 bases spanning the gap. The V gene's germline CDR1 is DFQATT and CDR2 SNEGSKA (reference sequence). The chain's CDR3 is CSAKTQWGTGELFF. In DNA form, the CDR3 reads TGCAGTGCTAAGACCCAATGGGGCACCGGGGAGCTGTTTTTT.

This clonotype was detected many times. The rearrangement uses TRBV20-1 and TRBJ1-1, with D tentatively TRBD1 (6 bases). Germline V gene lookup returns CDR1 DFQATT and CDR2 SNEGSKA (reference sequence). The CDR3 has 15 amino acids. V was trimmed by 6 bases and J by 0 bases, leaving 17 bases between them. The CDR3 loop is CSAQKGGNVNTEAFF. In DNA, the CDR3 is TGCAGTGCCCAGAAGGGGGGAAACGTGAACACTGAAGCTTTCTTT.

This clonotype was seen many times. J is TRBJ1-4 and V is TRBV7-9; tentative D call: TRBD1 (5 bases). Trimming took off 5 bases at V and 5 bases at J, with 12 bases between the two ends. CDR3 size: 14 residues. In germline, CDR1 is SEHNR, CDR2 FQNEAQ (reference sequence). CDR3 sequence (DNA): TGTGCCAGCAGCCTAGGGACGACAAATGAAAAACTGTTTTTT. Residues: CASSLGTTNEKLFF. Supplemented by reference TRBV7-9 and TRBJ1-4, the full variable domain reads DTGVSQNPRHKITKRGQNVTFRCDPISEHNRLYWYRQTLGQGPEFLTYFQNEAQLEKSRLLSDRFSAERPKGSFSTLEIQRTEQGDSAMYLCASSLGTTNEKLFFGSGTQLSVL.

This clonotype was seen many times. The rearrangement joins TRBV2 to TRBJ1-2; maybe TRBD1 (6 bases). The V gene's germline CDR1 is SNHLY and CDR2 FYNNEI. CDR3 size: 13 residues. The V and J ends lost 6 bases and 4 bases respectively, with 12 bases between them. The CDR3 region is CASSVTGIYGYTF. The CDR3 nucleotides are TGTGCCAGCAGCGTAACAGGGATCTATGGCTACACCTTC.

This clonotype appeared many times. The chain uses TRBV24-1 and TRBJ2-1; D perhaps matches TRBD1 (5 bases). V was trimmed by 3 bases and J by 8 bases, leaving 16 bases between them. In germline, CDR1 is KGHDR, CDR2 SFDVKD. The CDR3 is 15 residues long. CDR3 sequence reads: CATSDPRKGQDEQFF. CDR3 nucleotide sequence: TGTGCCACCAGTGATCCTAGGAAGGGGCAAGATGAGCAGTTCTTC.

Ten or more counts support this clonotype. This chain joins TRBV6-2 or TRBV6-3 and TRBJ2-7; possible D gene TRBD1, 6 bases. Trimming removed 5 bases from V and 5 bases from J, with 13 bases in between. CDR1 and CDR2 (germline): MNHEY, SVGEGT. The CDR3 extends over 13 amino acids. CDR3 coding DNA: TGTGCCAGCAGTGTAAGGACAGTTCACGAGCAGTACGTC. Translated: CASSVRTVHEQYV.

This clonotype was seen ten or more times. This rearrangement joins TRBV9 to TRBJ2-1, with D unresolved. There are 15 residues in the CDR3. Deletions cut 4 bases from V and 10 bases from J, with 21 bases between. Germline V CDR1 and CDR2: SGDLS, YYNGEE. CDR3 sequence: CASSPVASELSEQFF. The CDR3 DNA follows: TGTGCCAGCAGCCCTGTAGCTAGTGAGTTATCGGAGCAGTTCTTC. Using reference TRBV9 and TRBJ2-1 for the parts outside the CDR3, the full variable domain is DSGVTQTPKHLITATGQRVTLRCSPRSGDLSVYWYQQSLDQGLQFLIQYYNGEERAKGNILERFSAQQFPDLHSELNLSSLELGDSALYFCASSPVASELSEQFFGPGTRLTVL.

In this sample, this clonotype turned up many times. This sequence joins TRBV6-1 and TRBJ1-3; the D is unclear. CDR3 size: 15 residues. In germline, CDR1 is MNHNS, CDR2 SASEGT. Trimming took 4 bases from V and 2 from J, leaving 12 bases between them. This CDR3 is CASSVSESPGNTIYF. The DNA for the CDR3 is TGTGCCAGCAGTGTTTCAGAATCTCCTGGAAACACCATATATTTT.

This clonotype has a count of ten or more. The chain joins TRBV7-2 to TRBJ1-6; D gene uncertain. Trimming left V 1 base short and J 7 bases short, with 11 bases between. The CDR3 has 15 residues. Germline V gene lookup returns CDR1 SGHTA and CDR2 FQGNSA. The DNA for the CDR3 is TGTGCCAGCAGCTTAGGAGATCCGGGGAATTCACCCCTCCACTTT. Translation gives CASSLGDPGNSPLHF.